This paragraph covers one T cell receptor beta chain sequence. Its antigen is unidentified. Germline values: CDR1 SGHTA, CDR2 FQGNSA. The CDR3 length is 17 residues. With 0 bases removed from V and 0 bases from J, the gap between germline ends came to 11 bases. The record originates from a study of blood T cells in healthy people across ages. Points from the study as a whole: Diversity was higher, and naive CD4+ cells more numerous, in long-lived donors than in aged donors. In older individuals, TCR beta diversity per million T cells was lower, falling roughly linearly with age.

Through a sample-barcoded 5' primer and a J-beta primer mix, a second PCR was run for roughly 6 to 12 cycles. Each cDNA molecule, via a template-switch adaptor with 12 random nucleotides, was tagged. MiXCR, applied by TCRdb to the 5' RACE reads, yields one record per CDR3 protein. Of roughly 800,000 distinct CDR3 sequences listed, more than 45% are singletons. Each donor had approximately 10 milliliters of peripheral blood drawn. The chain joins TRBV7-2 to TRBJ1-4; a possible D gene is TRBD1 (5 bases). The sequence was obtained from a man aged 25-40 years in good health. Sequencing was carried out using blood. CDR3 nucleotides: TGTGCCAGCAGCTTAGCGGGACCTCTTACAACTAATGAAAAACTGTTTTTT. This codes for CASSLAGPLTTNEKLFF.